The rows below give T cell receptor beta chains drawn from one sample of a study of blood T cell repertoires in COVID-19. Profiled with immunoSEQ multiplex PCR; TCRdb holds only in-frame clones, not every one. The data contain under 150,000 clones, around 82% of them singletons. Sample: peripheral blood. These receptor sequences come from a man older than 75 with active or convalescent COVID-19. Both conserved end residues are part of each CDR3. The order of the fields is D gene, clone size, V gene, J gene, CDR3 DNA, CDR3 protein. The D gene is left open where the match is weak. The size of a clone is reported for some rows only, either as once, few or many, or as a class for expanded clones.

d_call: TRBD1; clone_size: .; v_call: TRBV3-1/TRBV3-2; j_call: TRBJ2-6; cdr3_nt: TGTGCCAGCAGCCAAGAATGGACAGGGGTCCTCTCTGGGGCCAACGTCCTGACTTTC; cdr3_aa: CASSQEWTGVLSGANVLTF
d_call: TRBD1; clone_size: few; v_call: TRBV7-2; j_call: TRBJ2-5; cdr3_nt: TGTGCCAGCAGCTTAGGGGCAGGGGGCGGTCAAGAGACCCAGTACTTC; cdr3_aa: CASSLGAGGGQETQYF
d_call: TRBD1; clone_size: .; v_call: TRBV11-2; j_call: TRBJ1-2; cdr3_nt: TGTGCCAGCAGCAGGGGGCGGCTCTATGGCTACACCTTC; cdr3_aa: CASSRGRLYGYTF
d_call: .; clone_size: .; v_call: TRBV9; j_call: TRBJ1-3; cdr3_nt: TGTGCCAGCAGCGTAGGCGTCGGCTCTGGAAACACCATATATTTT; cdr3_aa: CASSVGVGSGNTIYF
d_call: TRBD1; clone_size: .; v_call: TRBV18; j_call: TRBJ1-2; cdr3_nt: TGTGCCAGCTTAGCCGGGACAGGGGAAGATGGCTACACCTTC; cdr3_aa: CASLAGTGEDGYTF
d_call: .; clone_size: once; v_call: TRBV28; j_call: TRBJ1-2; cdr3_nt: TGTGCCAGCACCGGGACAAACTATGGCTACACCTTC; cdr3_aa: CASTGTNYGYTF
d_call: TRBD2; clone_size: .; v_call: TRBV6-2/TRBV6-3; j_call: TRBJ2-3; cdr3_nt: TGTGCCAGCAGTGGGACTAGCGGGAAGCAGGGCACAGATACGCAGTATTTT; cdr3_aa: CASSGTSGKQGTDTQYF
d_call: .; clone_size: few; v_call: TRBV6-2/TRBV6-3; j_call: TRBJ1-3; cdr3_nt: TGTGCCAGCAGTTACTCGAATTTCGGCAGGGAGGCTGGAAACACCATATATTTT; cdr3_aa: CASSYSNFGREAGNTIYF
d_call: .; clone_size: .; v_call: TRBV2; j_call: TRBJ2-1; cdr3_nt: TGTGCCAGCAGACCAGGGGAATATGAGCAGTTCTTC; cdr3_aa: CASRPGEYEQFF
d_call: TRBD2; clone_size: .; v_call: TRBV28; j_call: TRBJ2-3; cdr3_nt: TGTGCCAGTGGCGGGGCTAGCGGGGGGACTAGCACAGATACGCAGTATTTT; cdr3_aa: CASGGASGGTSTDTQYF
d_call: .; clone_size: .; v_call: TRBV5-1; j_call: TRBJ2-5; cdr3_nt: TGCGCCAGCAGCTCCAGCTCGGGTGAGACCCAGTACTTC; cdr3_aa: CASSSSSGETQYF
d_call: TRBD2; clone_size: .; v_call: TRBV2; j_call: TRBJ2-3; cdr3_nt: TGTGCCAGCAGTGATGGGACTAGCAAGAATACGCAGTATTTT; cdr3_aa: CASSDGTSKNTQYF
d_call: .; clone_size: once; v_call: TRBV4-1; j_call: TRBJ1-4; cdr3_nt: TGCGCCAGCAGCCAAGGTCTATCCGGGTCCCCGGGGACTAATGAAAAACTGTTTTTT; cdr3_aa: CASSQGLSGSPGTNEKLFF
d_call: .; clone_size: .; v_call: TRBV2; j_call: TRBJ2-5; cdr3_nt: TGTGCCAACTCAGGTTTGGGTAGAGAGACCCAGTACTTC; cdr3_aa: CANSGLGRETQYF
d_call: .; clone_size: .; v_call: TRBV7-3; j_call: TRBJ1-2; cdr3_nt: TGTGCCAGCAGCTTATCCGGGTCTGACCCTGGCTACACCTTC; cdr3_aa: CASSLSGSDPGYTF
d_call: .; clone_size: .; v_call: TRBV18; j_call: TRBJ1-5; cdr3_nt: TGTGCCAGCTCACAATCGGGGAATCAGCCCCAGCATTTT; cdr3_aa: CASSQSGNQPQHF
d_call: .; clone_size: .; v_call: TRBV7-8; j_call: TRBJ1-2; cdr3_nt: TGTGCCACGAACCCTGGACTGCTCTATGGCTACACCTTC; cdr3_aa: CATNPGLLYGYTF
d_call: TRBD2; clone_size: .; v_call: TRBV6-6; j_call: TRBJ2-5; cdr3_nt: TGTGCCAGCAGCCACCCGGGACTAGCGGGCGGGGAGACCCAGTACTTC; cdr3_aa: CASSHPGLAGGETQYF
d_call: TRBD1; clone_size: .; v_call: TRBV2; j_call: TRBJ1-1; cdr3_nt: TGTGCCAGCAGCCCCCGACAGGGACGGACTGAAGCTTTCTTT; cdr3_aa: CASSPRQGRTEAFF
d_call: .; clone_size: .; v_call: TRBV28; j_call: TRBJ1-3; cdr3_nt: TGTGCCAGCAGCCGGGGGGGACGCTCTTTTAACATATATTTT; cdr3_aa: CASSRGGRSFNIYF
d_call: .; clone_size: .; v_call: TRBV11-1; j_call: TRBJ2-2; cdr3_nt: TGTGCCAGCAGCTTAGAAGCAGGGTACACCGGGGAGCTGTTTTTT; cdr3_aa: CASSLEAGYTGELFF
d_call: .; clone_size: .; v_call: TRBV7-8; j_call: TRBJ1-3; cdr3_nt: TGTGCCAGCAGCCTCCGGGACACAATGGACACCATATATTTT; cdr3_aa: CASSLRDTMDTIYF
d_call: .; clone_size: .; v_call: TRBV11-2; j_call: TRBJ2-7; cdr3_nt: TGTGCCAGCAGCTTATCCTTCCGCTACGAGCAGTACTTC; cdr3_aa: CASSLSFRYEQYF
d_call: TRBD1; clone_size: .; v_call: TRBV29-1; j_call: TRBJ1-2; cdr3_nt: TGCAGCGTTGAAGACAGGGACAGGGGAAGGGAGGGCTACACCTTC; cdr3_aa: CSVEDRDRGREGYTF
d_call: .; clone_size: .; v_call: TRBV27; j_call: TRBJ1-2; cdr3_nt: TGTGCCAGCAGTTTATTGACTAACAGGGCCTATGGCTACACCTTC; cdr3_aa: CASSLLTNRAYGYTF
d_call: .; clone_size: few; v_call: TRBV30; j_call: TRBJ2-7; cdr3_nt: TGTGCCTGGAGTGTACTCGGCGAGCAGTACTTC; cdr3_aa: CAWSVLGEQYF
d_call: .; clone_size: .; v_call: TRBV25-1; j_call: TRBJ1-5; cdr3_nt: TGTGCCAGCAGTATGTCGAATCAGCCCCAGCATTTT; cdr3_aa: CASSMSNQPQHF
d_call: .; clone_size: .; v_call: TRBV19; j_call: TRBJ1-6; cdr3_nt: TGTGCCAGTAGTCCGGGACTCCTTTCACCCCTCCACTTT; cdr3_aa: CASSPGLLSPLHF
d_call: TRBD1; clone_size: .; v_call: TRBV4-3; j_call: TRBJ1-5; cdr3_nt: TGCGCCAGCAGCCAAGAACAGGGGGCTAGACAGCCCCAGCATTTT; cdr3_aa: CASSQEQGARQPQHF
d_call: TRBD1; clone_size: .; v_call: TRBV6-5; j_call: TRBJ2-5; cdr3_nt: TGTGCCAGCAGTTACAGGACAGGGGTACAAGAGACCCAGTACTTC; cdr3_aa: CASSYRTGVQETQYF
d_call: TRBD2; clone_size: .; v_call: TRBV7-2; j_call: TRBJ2-4; cdr3_nt: TGTGCCAGCAGCTCCGGACTAGCGGGGGGCACCGGCATTCAGTACTTC; cdr3_aa: CASSSGLAGGTGIQYF
d_call: TRBD1; clone_size: .; v_call: TRBV9; j_call: TRBJ1-2; cdr3_nt: TGTGCCAGCAGCCGAAGGGACAGATGGTACTATGGCTACACCTTC; cdr3_aa: CASSRRDRWYYGYTF
d_call: TRBD1; clone_size: .; v_call: TRBV7-9; j_call: TRBJ1-6; cdr3_nt: TGTGCCAGCAGCGTTCACAGGGGGCAGGATTCACCCCTCCACTTT; cdr3_aa: CASSVHRGQDSPLHF
d_call: .; clone_size: once; v_call: TRBV6-1; j_call: TRBJ1-1; cdr3_nt: TGTGCCAGCAGTGAAAGACAGCTCCTGAACACTGAAGCTTTCTTT; cdr3_aa: CASSERQLLNTEAFF
d_call: .; clone_size: .; v_call: TRBV4-2; j_call: TRBJ2-7; cdr3_nt: TGTGCCAGCAGCCGAGGGGGAGCAAACTACGAGCAGTACTTC; cdr3_aa: CASSRGGANYEQYF
d_call: TRBD1; clone_size: once; v_call: TRBV5-4; j_call: TRBJ2-5; cdr3_nt: TGTGCCAGCAGCTTAGGACAGGGCCTATATCAAGAGACCCAGTACTTC; cdr3_aa: CASSLGQGLYQETQYF
d_call: TRBD1; clone_size: .; v_call: TRBV7-8; j_call: TRBJ2-7; cdr3_nt: TGTGCCAGCAGCTTAGCGCCCCGGGACAGGGATTCATGGCAGTACTTC; cdr3_aa: CASSLAPRDRDSWQYF
d_call: .; clone_size: .; v_call: TRBV13; j_call: TRBJ1-1; cdr3_nt: TGTGCCAGCAGCTCCGTTCCCTTGAACACTGAAGCTTTCTTT; cdr3_aa: CASSSVPLNTEAFF
d_call: TRBD1; clone_size: .; v_call: TRBV18; j_call: TRBJ2-2; cdr3_nt: TGTGCCAGCTCACCGGGACAGGGATCGTACGGGGAGCTGTTTTTT; cdr3_aa: CASSPGQGSYGELFF
d_call: .; clone_size: .; v_call: TRBV9; j_call: TRBJ2-3; cdr3_nt: TGTGCCAGCAGCGACCCTAGGGGATCGGATACGCAGTATTTT; cdr3_aa: CASSDPRGSDTQYF
d_call: TRBD2; clone_size: few; v_call: TRBV10-3; j_call: TRBJ2-3; cdr3_nt: TGTGCCATCAGTGAGGATAGCGGGGGGCCCACAGATACGCAGTATTTT; cdr3_aa: CAISEDSGGPTDTQYF
d_call: .; clone_size: few; v_call: TRBV10-3; j_call: TRBJ1-2; cdr3_nt: TGTGCCATCAGTGTCACCTACTCCGTTGGCTACACCTTC; cdr3_aa: CAISVTYSVGYTF
d_call: .; clone_size: .; v_call: TRBV27; j_call: TRBJ2-2; cdr3_nt: TGTGCCAGCAGTCTCCAGGGGTTCGGGGAGCTGTTTTTT; cdr3_aa: CASSLQGFGELFF
d_call: .; clone_size: .; v_call: TRBV28; j_call: TRBJ1-1; cdr3_nt: TGTGCCAGCTATTACAAAAACACTGAAGCTTTCTTT; cdr3_aa: CASYYKNTEAFF